The next 26 T cell receptor beta chains were all read from a single sample in a study of cytomegalovirus exposure and HLA in healthy donors. PCR was performed using 60 Vbeta and 13 Jbeta primers. Profiled with immunoSEQ multiplex PCR; TCRdb holds only in-frame clones, not every one. The sample yields 90,000 or so clones, 75% to 85% seen once. The material sequenced was PBMCs. All receptors derive from a young man in good health and CMV-seropositive.

The V and J genes are TRBV11-2 and TRBJ1-1; no reliable D call. The CDR3 has 11 residues. CDR1 SGHAT and CDR2 FQNNGV come from the germline V gene. V shed 1 base and J shed 7 bases, with 4 bases lying between them. The CDR3 protein is CASSLAGEAFF. CDR3 coding DNA: TGTGCCAGCAGCTTAGCCGGTGAAGCTTTCTTT.

This chain links TRBV10-1 with TRBJ2-2; weak D call: TRBD1 (6 bases). This CDR3 is 17 amino acids long. V lost 3 bases and J lost 1, with 15 bases in between. Germline assignment: CDR1 WNHNN and CDR2 SYGVQD (reference sequence). DNA for the CDR3: TGCGCCAGCAGTGATTCGGCAGGGGTCCTGAACACCGGGGAGCTGTTTTTT. This sequence encodes CASSDSAGVLNTGELFF.

The rearrangement links TRBV13 to TRBJ2-1; 8 bases line up with TRBD2. Germline trimming cut 5 bases from V and 9 bases from J; bases unmatched to any gene: 9. The CDR3 totals 14 residues. Germline-derived CDR1 and CDR2 are PRHDT and FYEKMQ (reference sequence). DNA of the CDR3: TGTGCCAGCAGCCAGGGACGAGCGGGAGCTGAGCAGTTCTTC. Residues: CASSQGRAGAEQFF. Looking up the rest from reference TRBV13 and TRBJ2-1 gives the full variable domain: AAGVIQSPRHLIKEKRETATLKCYPIPRHDTVYWYQQGPGQDPQFLISFYEKMQSDKGSIPDRFSAQQFSDYHSELNMSSLELGDSALYFCASSQGRAGAEQFFGPGTRLTVL.

The rearrangement links TRBV5-4 to TRBJ2-7; TRBD2 aligns across 7 bases. CDR3 length: 18 residues. V was pared by 4 bases and J by 0 bases, with 16 bases of the junction left unmatched. CDR1 is SGHNT and CDR2 is YYREEE in the germline V gene (reference sequence). Here the CDR3 reads CASSPEKGSQRDSYEQYF. CDR3 bases: TGTGCCAGCAGCCCAGAGAAGGGTTCCCAGCGGGACTCCTACGAGCAGTACTTC.

CDR3 nucleotide sequence: TGTGCCAGCACTGACCGTGGGCAGGCCGGTAGGGGAGAGACCCAGTACTTC. Residues: CASTDRGQAGRGETQYF. The chain employs TRBV6-1 and TRBJ2-5; possibly TRBD1 for D (5 bases). The CDR3 is made up of 17 amino acids. Trimming removed 7 bases from V and 4 bases from J, with 25 bases in between. Germline CDR1 and CDR2: MNHNS and SASEGT.

The V gene is TRBV7-9, the J gene TRBJ1-1; D gene ambiguous. With 7 bases removed from V and 5 bases from J, the gap between germline ends came to 14 bases. Germline V gene lookup returns CDR1 SEHNR and CDR2 FQNEAQ (reference sequence). The CDR3 loop spans 13 amino acids. CDR3 nucleotide sequence: TGTGCCAGCAAGTCGGGAGCGAGTACTGAAGCTTTCTTT. This encodes CASKSGASTEAFF. The variable domain in full, completed from reference TRBV7-9 and TRBJ1-1, reads DTGVSQNPRHKITKRGQNVTFRCDPISEHNRLYWYRQTLGQGPEFLTYFQNEAQLEKSRLLSDRFSAERPKGSFSTLEIQRTEQGDSAMYLCASKSGASTEAFFGQGTRLTVV.

The chain carries TRBV7-9 and TRBJ2-7, with 10 bases lining up with TRBD2. The CDR3 covers 15 residues. From germline, CDR1 is SEHNR and CDR2 FQNEAQ (reference sequence). Trimming removed 3 bases from V and 2 bases from J; junction bases left unmatched: 4. CDR3 nucleotides: TGTGCCAGCAGCTTCCGACTAGCGGGCACCTACGAGCAGTACTTC. Encoded protein: CASSFRLAGTYEQYF.

V gene TRBV18 combines with J gene TRBJ1-5, with D unclear. CDR1 is KGHSH, CDR2 LQKENI, per germline. The CDR3 totals 17 residues. V was cut by 2 bases and J by 1 base, with 15 bases left in between. The CDR3 DNA follows: TGTGCCAGCTCACCAGAGGGAGGACTAGAAAGCAATCAGCCCCAGCATTTT. It yields the protein CASSPEGGLESNQPQHF.

V gene TRBV5-1 combines with J gene TRBJ2-5; D might be TRBD2 (6 bases). The tail of the sequence fits TRBJ2-7 better, so the J call may be wrong. This CDR3 is built from 15 residues. CDR1 is SGHRS, CDR2 YFSETQ, per germline. The CDR3 protein is CASSLDVEGRYEQYF. As DNA, the CDR3 is TGCGCCAGCAGCTTGGACGTGGAGGGGCGGTACGAGCAGTACTTC.

The chain links TRBV10-2 to TRBJ2-1; 9 bases align to TRBD2. V shed 7 bases and J 7 bases; nucleotides not matched to a gene: 11. The CDR3 is 15 residues long. Germline CDR1 reads WSHSY; CDR2 reads SAAADI. The CDR3 protein is CASKREATGRNEQFF. CDR3 DNA sequence: TGCGCCAGCAAGCGGGAGGCGACAGGGCGAAATGAGCAGTTCTTC.

Here the CDR3 reads CASSDQRTGSYNEQFF. The CDR3 DNA follows: TGCGCCAGCAGTGATCAGCGTACAGGGTCGTACAATGAGCAGTTCTTC. The J gene is TRBJ2-1, the V gene TRBV10-2; weak D call: TRBD1 (6 bases). Per germline, CDR1 WSHSY and CDR2 SAAADI. V was shortened by 3 bases and J by 4 bases, with 16 bases between the two germline ends. This CDR3 is built from 16 residues.

J is TRBJ2-5 and V is TRBV5-4; the D gene is possibly TRBD1 (5 bases). There are 12 residues in the CDR3. Germline lookup yields CDR1 SGHNT and CDR2 YYREEE (reference sequence). V lost 5 bases to trimming and J lost 3 bases, with 8 bases between them. The CDR3 loop is CASSKTEETQYF. CDR3 sequence (DNA): TGTGCCAGCAGTAAGACAGAAGAGACCCAGTACTTC.

This chain joins TRBV9 and TRBJ1-2, with TRBD1 matching over 8 bases. This CDR3 is built from 12 residues. Germline V gives CDR1 SGDLS, CDR2 YYNGEE. With V trimmed by 3 bases and J by 12 bases, 7 bases remained unmatched. CDR3 nucleotides: TGTGCCAGCAGCGGGGACAGGAGATACCACACCTTC. Translating it yields CASSGDRRYHTF.

The chain couples TRBV19 to TRBJ2-5; no clear D gene. The CDR3 extends over 13 amino acids. Germline CDR1 and CDR2: LNHDA and SQIVND (reference sequence). The ends were cut back, 5 bases at V and 4 bases at J, with 11 bases in the middle. The CDR3 is CASSFRSLETQYF. As DNA, the CDR3 is TGTGCCAGTAGTTTCCGGTCGCTAGAGACCCAGTACTTC.

The chain recombines TRBV28 with TRBJ1-2; 9 bases are a match to TRBD1. Germline V gene lookup returns CDR1 MDHEN and CDR2 SYDVKM. The CDR3 runs to 16 residues. Germline trimming cut 8 bases from V and 0 bases from J; bases unmatched to any gene: 10. The CDR3 region has the DNA TGTGCCAGCCGACGGACAGGGGAGCCCGCTAACTATGGCTACACCTTC. Amino acid sequence: CASRRTGEPANYGYTF.

The rearrangement joins TRBV11-2 to TRBJ2-3; TRBD1 aligns across 8 bases. Per germline, CDR1 SGHAT and CDR2 FQNNGV. The CDR3 extends over 18 amino acids. V trimming: 1 base; J trimming: 1 base; junction bases outside the gene matches: 10. Written as DNA, the CDR3 is TGTGCCAGCAGCTTAGCGCGAGGGACAGGCCAGCGCACAGATACGCAGTATTTT. This translates into CASSLARGTGQRTDTQYF.

The chain has TRBV7-2 and TRBJ2-2, with TRBD2 matching 9 bases. The junction had 11 bases not matched to a gene; V was cut back by 5 bases and J by 7 bases. The CDR3 loop spans 16 amino acids. Per germline, CDR1 SGHTA and CDR2 FQGNSA. Here the CDR3 DNA reads TGTGCCAGCAGCCAAGACGGCGGGAGGGCCCACGGGGAGCTGTTTTTT. Translating gives CASSQDGGRAHGELFF. Together with reference TRBV7-2 and TRBJ2-2, the CDR3 gives the full variable domain: GAGVSQSPSNKVTEKGKDVELRCDPISGHTALYWYRQSLGQGLEFLIYFQGNSAPDKSGLPSDRFSAERTGGSVSTLTIQRTQQEDSAVYLCASSQDGGRAHGELFFGEGSRLTVL.

This clone was seen just once. CDR3 DNA sequence: TGCGCCAGCAGCTTGGGGAGGGATGAAGCTTTCTTT. Translation gives CASSLGRDEAFF. This chain connects TRBV5-1 to TRBJ1-1; D unclear. The CDR3 consists of 12 residues. Germline CDR1 SGHRS, CDR2 YFSETQ. V lost 0 bases, J lost 7 bases, and 7 bases lay in between.

The V and J genes are TRBV7-2 and TRBJ1-5; 9 bases are a match to TRBD1. The V segment lost 1 base and the J segment 3 bases; nucleotides outside the gene matches: 4. Germline V CDR1 and CDR2: SGHTA, FQGNSA. This CDR3 contains 16 residues. CDR3 nucleotide sequence: TGTGCCAGCAGCTTAGAGACAGGGGGTAACAATCAGCCCCAGCATTTT. It yields the protein CASSLETGGNNQPQHF.

The rearrangement uses TRBV19 and TRBJ2-1; 8 nucleotides align to TRBD2. The V gene's germline CDR1 is LNHDA and CDR2 SQIVND (reference sequence). Unmatched junction bases numbered 9, after V lost 0 bases and J lost 8 bases. This CDR3 comprises 16 residues. The CDR3 is CASSIDPGRDWDEQFF. Written as DNA, the CDR3 is TGTGCCAGTAGTATAGATCCCGGGAGGGACTGGGATGAGCAGTTCTTC.

V gene TRBV28 combines with J gene TRBJ2-1; TRBD2 aligns across 8 bases. The CDR3 contains 15 residues. Trimming took 5 bases from V and 6 from J; bases not matched to a gene: 9. Per germline, CDR1 MDHEN and CDR2 SYDVKM. As DNA, the CDR3 is TGTGCCAGCAGTCGGACTAGCATGGGATCCAATGAGCAGTTCTTC. It yields the protein CASSRTSMGSNEQFF.

This chain links TRBV10-3 with TRBJ2-7; the D gene is possibly TRBD2 (6 bases). V was clipped by 7 bases and J by 0 bases, with 10 bases between them. Germline CDR1 ENHRY, CDR2 SYGVKD. There are 13 residues in the CDR3. This CDR3 is CAINGGNSYEQYF. In DNA, the CDR3 is TGTGCCATCAACGGAGGGAACTCCTACGAGCAGTACTTC.

This chain uses TRBV6-1 with TRBJ2-1, with TRBD2 matching 13 bases. CDR3 length: 15 residues. The ends lost 1 base at V and 15 bases at J; junction bases unmatched: 9. Germline CDR1 and CDR2: MNHNS and SASEGT. The CDR3 spells CASSEGGLAGVGLFF. The CDR3 DNA reads TGTGCCAGCAGTGAAGGCGGACTAGCGGGAGTGGGGCTGTTCTTC.

The chain employs TRBV5-1 and TRBJ2-5; TRBD1 might be the D (6 bases). From germline, CDR1 is SGHRS and CDR2 YFSETQ. With 4 bases removed from V and 4 bases from J, the gap between germline ends came to 14 bases. The CDR3 covers 14 residues. The CDR3 DNA reads TGCGCCAGCAGCCCGGACAGCCAGGTAGAGACCCAGTACTTC. Encoded protein: CASSPDSQVETQYF.

V usage is TRBV28 and J usage is TRBJ1-6; 8 bases fit TRBD1. V lost 5 bases and J lost 6; bases outside the gene matches: 9. CDR3 size: 16 residues. Germline CDR1 is MDHEN and CDR2 is SYDVKM. The CDR3 sequence is CASSPRTGLVNSPLHF. CDR3 coding DNA: TGTGCCAGCAGTCCGAGGACAGGGTTAGTTAATTCACCCCTCCACTTT.

CDR3: CASSQQGQGAGELFF. The CDR3 bases are TGTGCCAGCAGCCAACAGGGACAGGGGGCCGGGGAGCTGTTTTTT. This chain links TRBV11-3 with TRBJ2-2; the match to TRBD1 covers 11 bases. The CDR3 totals 15 residues. Germline trimming cut 5 bases from V and 6 bases from J; bases unmatched to any gene: 5. Germline V gives CDR1 SGHNT, CDR2 YENEEA.